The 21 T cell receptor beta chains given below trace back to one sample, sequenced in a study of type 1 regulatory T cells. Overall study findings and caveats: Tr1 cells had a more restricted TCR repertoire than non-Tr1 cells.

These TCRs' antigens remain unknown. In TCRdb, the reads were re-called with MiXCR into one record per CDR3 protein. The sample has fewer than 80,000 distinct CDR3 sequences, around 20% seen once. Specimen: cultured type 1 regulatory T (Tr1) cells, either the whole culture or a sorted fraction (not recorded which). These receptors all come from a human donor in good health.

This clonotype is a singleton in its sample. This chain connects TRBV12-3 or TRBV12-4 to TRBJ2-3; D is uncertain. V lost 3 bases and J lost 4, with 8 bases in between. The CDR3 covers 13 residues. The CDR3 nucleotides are TGTGCCAGCAGTTTCCAAAGAGCAGATACGCAGTATTTT. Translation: CASSFQRADTQYF.

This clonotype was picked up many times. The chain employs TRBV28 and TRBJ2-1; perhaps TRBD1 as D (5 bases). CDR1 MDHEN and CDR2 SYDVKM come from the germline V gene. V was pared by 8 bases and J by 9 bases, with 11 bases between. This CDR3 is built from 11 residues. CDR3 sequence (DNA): TGTGCCAGCTCCGGACATTTTGAGCAGTTCTTC. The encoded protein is CASSGHFEQFF.

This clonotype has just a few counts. CDR3 nucleotide sequence: TGTGCCAGCAGTTACCGACTTAGCGGGACTTACAATGAGCAGTTCTTC. It codes for CASSYRLSGTYNEQFF. The chain uses TRBV12-3 or TRBV12-4 and TRBJ2-1; the match to TRBD2 covers 8 bases. CDR3 length: 16 residues. After removal of 4 bases from V and 4 bases from J, the junction contained 9 bases not matched to a gene.

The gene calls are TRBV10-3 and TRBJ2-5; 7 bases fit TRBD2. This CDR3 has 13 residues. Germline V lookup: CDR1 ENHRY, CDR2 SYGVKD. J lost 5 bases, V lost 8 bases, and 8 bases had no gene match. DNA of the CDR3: TGTGCCATCGGAGCCAGCGGGAATGAGACCCAGTACTTC. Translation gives CAIGASGNETQYF.

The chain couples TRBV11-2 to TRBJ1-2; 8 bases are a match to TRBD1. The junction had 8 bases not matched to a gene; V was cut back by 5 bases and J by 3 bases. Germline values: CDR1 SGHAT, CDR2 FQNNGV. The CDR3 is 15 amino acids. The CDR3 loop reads CASSARAGGDYGYTF. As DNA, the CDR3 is TGTGCCAGCAGCGCCCGGGCAGGGGGCGACTATGGCTACACCTTC.

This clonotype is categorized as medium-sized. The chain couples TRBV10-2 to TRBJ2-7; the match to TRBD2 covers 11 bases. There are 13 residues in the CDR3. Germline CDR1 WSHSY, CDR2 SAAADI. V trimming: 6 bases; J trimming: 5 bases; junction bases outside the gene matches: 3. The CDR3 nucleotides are TGCGCCAGCAGGACTAGCGGGATCAACGAGCAGTACTTC. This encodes CASRTSGINEQYF.

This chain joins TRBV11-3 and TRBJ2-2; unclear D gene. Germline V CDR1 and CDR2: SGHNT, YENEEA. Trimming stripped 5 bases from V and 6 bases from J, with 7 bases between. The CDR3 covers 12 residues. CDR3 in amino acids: CASSPQPGELFF. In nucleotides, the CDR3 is TGTGCCAGCAGCCCACAGCCCGGGGAGCTGTTTTTT.

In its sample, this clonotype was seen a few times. This CDR3 reads CASSPRQGRSSEAFF. DNA of the CDR3: TGCGCCAGCAGCCCCAGACAGGGAAGGAGCTCGGAAGCTTTCTTT. The chain employs TRBV5-1 and TRBJ1-1, with TRBD1 matching over 7 bases. Per the germline V gene, CDR1 is SGHRS and CDR2 is YFSETQ. This CDR3 region has 15 residues. Trimming removed 4 bases from V and 8 bases from J; junction bases left unmatched: 14.

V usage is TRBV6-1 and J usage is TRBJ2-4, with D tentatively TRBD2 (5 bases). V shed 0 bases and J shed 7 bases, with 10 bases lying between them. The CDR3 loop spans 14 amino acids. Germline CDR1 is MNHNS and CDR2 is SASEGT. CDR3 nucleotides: TGTGCCAGCAGTGAAGCAGGTTCGGGGAACATTCAGTACTTC. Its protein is CASSEAGSGNIQYF.

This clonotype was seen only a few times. The DNA of the CDR3 is TGCAGTGCCCGCCGGGGGAACTCCTACGAGCAGTACTTC. This encodes CSARRGNSYEQYF. The rearrangement links TRBV20-1 to TRBJ2-7; D is possibly TRBD2 (6 bases). The length of the CDR3 is 13 residues. V was trimmed by 6 bases and J by 0 bases, leaving 12 bases between them. Looked up from germline, CDR1 is DFQATT and CDR2 is SNEGSKA (reference sequence).

As DNA, the CDR3 is TGTGCCAGCAGCAGAAGCACAGATACGCAGTATTTT. Amino acids: CASSRSTDTQYF. The gene calls are TRBV25-1 and TRBJ2-3; no firm D call. In germline, CDR1 is MGHDK, CDR2 SYGVNS. The V gene lost 6 bases and the J gene lost 0 bases, with 4 bases spanning the gap. This CDR3 has 12 residues.

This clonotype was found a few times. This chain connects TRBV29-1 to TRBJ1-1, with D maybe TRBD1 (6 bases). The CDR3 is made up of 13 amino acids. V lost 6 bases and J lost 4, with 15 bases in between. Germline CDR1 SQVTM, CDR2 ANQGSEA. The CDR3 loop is CSVGNRVFTEAFF. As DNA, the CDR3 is TGCAGCGTGGGCAACAGGGTTTTCACTGAAGCTTTCTTT.

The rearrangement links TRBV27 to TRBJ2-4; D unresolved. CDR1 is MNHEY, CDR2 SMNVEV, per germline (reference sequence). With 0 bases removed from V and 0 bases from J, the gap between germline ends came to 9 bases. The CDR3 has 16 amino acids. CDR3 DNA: TGTGCCAGCAGTTTATCGATCAGTCTAGCCAAAAACATTCAGTACTTC. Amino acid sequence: CASSLSISLAKNIQYF.

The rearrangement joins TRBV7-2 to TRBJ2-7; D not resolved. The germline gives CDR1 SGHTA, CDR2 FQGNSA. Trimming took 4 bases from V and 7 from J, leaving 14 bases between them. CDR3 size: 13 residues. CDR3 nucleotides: TGTGCCAGCAGCTCCCGTCCGTCTGGAGAGCAGTACTTC. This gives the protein CASSSRPSGEQYF.

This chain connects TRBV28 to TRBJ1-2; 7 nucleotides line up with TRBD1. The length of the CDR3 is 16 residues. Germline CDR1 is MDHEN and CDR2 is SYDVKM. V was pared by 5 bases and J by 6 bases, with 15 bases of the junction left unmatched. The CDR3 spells CASSNLGQLVANGYTF. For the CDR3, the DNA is TGTGCCAGCAGTAACTTGGGACAGCTCGTCGCTAATGGCTACACCTTC.

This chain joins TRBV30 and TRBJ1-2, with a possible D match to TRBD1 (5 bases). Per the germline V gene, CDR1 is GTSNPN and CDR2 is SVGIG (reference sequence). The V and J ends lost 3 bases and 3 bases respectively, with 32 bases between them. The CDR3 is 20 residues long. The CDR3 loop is CAWRGERIGGYETRYYGYTF. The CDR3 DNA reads TGTGCCTGGAGAGGGGAGCGGATCGGAGGGTACGAAACACGATACTATGGCTACACCTTC.

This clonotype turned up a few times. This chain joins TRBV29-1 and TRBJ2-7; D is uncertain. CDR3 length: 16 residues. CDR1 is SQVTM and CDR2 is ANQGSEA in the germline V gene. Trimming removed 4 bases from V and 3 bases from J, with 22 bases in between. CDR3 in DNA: TGCAGCGTTGCCATCCTAGGGTTCTCCAAGGGCTACGAGCAGTACTTC. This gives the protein CSVAILGFSKGYEQYF.

The CDR3 bases are TGCGCCAGCAGCTTGGAAAGGACTAGCGGGAGGTGGACAGATACGCAGTATTTT. Encoded protein: CASSLERTSGRWTDTQYF. The chain carries TRBV5-1 and TRBJ2-3, with 14 bases aligning to TRBD2. The germline CDR1 and CDR2 sequences are SGHRS and YFSETQ. The J segment lost 3 bases and the V segment lost 0 bases, leaving 6 bases of the junction unmatched. CDR3 size: 18 residues.

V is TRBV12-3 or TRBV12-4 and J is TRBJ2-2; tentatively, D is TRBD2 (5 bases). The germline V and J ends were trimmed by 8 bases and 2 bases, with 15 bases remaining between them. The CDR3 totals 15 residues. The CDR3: CASGPPLANTGELFF. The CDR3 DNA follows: TGTGCCAGCGGTCCTCCGCTAGCTAACACCGGGGAGCTGTTTTTT.

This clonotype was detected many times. CDR3 DNA: TGCGCCAGCAGGGACTTGGATACGCAGTATTTT. Amino acid sequence: CASRDLDTQYF. The rearrangement links TRBV5-1 to TRBJ2-3, with TRBD2 as a possible D gene (5 bases). Deletions cut 5 bases from V and 6 bases from J, with 7 bases between. CDR1 and CDR2 (germline): SGHRS, YFSETQ. This CDR3 region has 11 residues.

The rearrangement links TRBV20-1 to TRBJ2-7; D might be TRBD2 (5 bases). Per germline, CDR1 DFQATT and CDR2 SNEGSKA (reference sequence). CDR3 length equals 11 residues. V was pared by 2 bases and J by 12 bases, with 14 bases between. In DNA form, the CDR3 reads TGCAGTGCTAGATTAGCGAGCGGTCGGTACTTC. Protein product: CSARLASGRYF.